These T cell receptor beta chains were read from a single sample in a study of T cells in Graves' hyperthyroidism and ophthalmopathy. TCRdb called the multiplex PCR reads again in MiXCR, with one record for every CDR3 protein. The table records about 420,000 distinct CDR3 sequences, 15% to 18% of them present only once. The sample comprised blood. The receptors shown here come from a woman aged 18-29 years with Graves' hyperthyroidism. CDR3s include the opening cysteine and the closing phenylalanine or tryptophan. The D gene is left open where the match is weak. Clone size is stated in some rows and not others, as once, few, many or a class when expanded.

size,J,V,D,length,CDR3,DNA
many,TRBJ1-2,TRBV12-3/TRBV12-4,NA,12,CASSLGGGGYTF,TGTGCCAGCAGTTTGGGGGGCGGTGGCTACACCTTC
many,TRBJ1-2,TRBV7-8,NA,11,CATQGTYGYTF,TGTGCCACACAGGGTACCTATGGCTACACCTTC
many,TRBJ1-1,TRBV15,NA,15,CATSRDGTTGTEAFF,TGTGCCACCAGCAGAGACGGGACTACGGGGACTGAAGCTTTCTTT
NA,TRBJ2-5,TRBV9,NA,16,CASSVNLGVERETQYF,TGTGCCAGCAGCGTCAACCTGGGGGTTGAACGAGAGACCCAGTACTTC
few,TRBJ2-7,TRBV4-1,NA,15,CASSQEGTTVDRQYF,TGCGCCAGCAGCCAAGAGGGGACGACAGTAGATCGGCAGTACTTC
NA,TRBJ1-5,TRBV14,NA,18,CASSQSPGLTFSNQPQHF,TGTGCCAGCAGCCAGAGTCCGGGACTGACGTTTAGCAATCAGCCCCAGCATTTT
few,TRBJ1-5,TRBV5-1,TRBD1,15,CASSLGTGDVEPQHF,TGCGCCAGCAGCTTGGGGACAGGGGACGTGGAGCCCCAGCATTTT
NA,TRBJ1-5,TRBV29-1,NA,12,CSVASHNQPQHF,TGCAGCGTTGCCAGTCACAATCAGCCCCAGCATTTT
NA,TRBJ2-7,TRBV12-3/TRBV12-4,NA,15,CASSLGQAYSYEQYF,TGTGCCAGCAGTTTAGGGCAGGCCTACTCCTACGAGCAGTACTTC
many,TRBJ2-2,TRBV18,TRBD2,17,CASSPKLAGEGTGELFF,TGTGCCAGCTCACCGAAGCTAGCGGGAGAGGGGACCGGGGAGCTGTTTTTT
many,TRBJ2-1,TRBV5-5,NA,17,CASSESVTPRSYNEQFF,TGTGCCAGCAGTGAGTCGGTTACTCCCCGATCCTACAATGAGCAGTTCTTC
NA,TRBJ2-1,TRBV2,TRBD2,15,CASRKTSGGASEQFF,TGTGCCAGCAGGAAGACTAGCGGGGGGGCGAGTGAGCAGTTCTTC
NA,TRBJ1-6,TRBV20-1,NA,17,CSARDVEDRDHNSPLHF,TGCAGTGCTAGAGATGTGGAGGACAGAGACCATAATTCACCCCTCCACTTT
many,TRBJ2-1,TRBV11-3,TRBD2,16,CASSSSLAGDYNEQFF,TGTGCCAGCAGCTCTTCTCTAGCGGGGGACTACAATGAGCAGTTCTTC
many,TRBJ1-5,TRBV3-1,NA,14,CASSQGRGGQPQHF,TGTGCCAGCAGCCAAGGCCGGGGCGGGCAGCCCCAGCATTTT
few,TRBJ1-5,TRBV7-9,NA,14,CASRSEGDRQPQHF,TGTGCCAGCAGATCCGAGGGGGATCGGCAGCCCCAGCATTTT
NA,TRBJ1-6,TRBV5-1,TRBD1,15,CASSLRTGRDSPLHF,TGCGCCAGCAGCCTACGGACAGGGAGGGACTCACCCCTCCACTTT
many,TRBJ1-2,TRBV20-1,NA,12,CSARWGGYGYTF,TGCAGTGCTAGGTGGGGGGGATATGGCTACACCTTC
many,TRBJ1-6,TRBV6-1,TRBD1,15,CASRAQGAQNSPLHF,TGTGCCAGCAGAGCACAGGGGGCGCAGAATTCACCCCTCCACTTT
many,TRBJ2-2,TRBV6-5,TRBD2,14,CASRLSGGIGELFF,TGTGCCAGCCGTTTGAGCGGGGGTATCGGGGAGCTGTTTTTT
many,TRBJ1-1,TRBV12-3/TRBV12-4,NA,14,CASNLSGGGTEAFF,TGTGCCAGCAACCTCAGCGGGGGAGGTACTGAAGCTTTCTTT